The clone carrying this TCR beta chain showed up just a few times. This sample is drawn from a study of T cells in Graves' hyperthyroidism and ophthalmopathy. Lactation, pregnancy, other autoimmune disease or uncontrolled infection excluded patients. Thyroid ultrasound, orbital computed tomography, clinical symptoms, and serum thyroxine and TRAb underpinned diagnoses. The PBMCs studied were ones that came from about 9.9 ml fresh peripheral blood. Amplification of TCR beta CDR3 regions used RNA as the template. The HTBI primer set was used in a first-round RT-PCR of the TCR CDR3. TCRdb redid the calling of the multiplex PCR reads with MiXCR, one entry per CDR3 protein. The table includes about 840,000 distinct CDR3 sequences, 35% to 45% detected once. The sequencing input was blood. This TCR derives from a man in his late teens or twenties with Graves' hyperthyroidism.

CDR3 nucleotide sequence: TGTGCCAGCAGCTTATCGGGGTTACGGACTGAAGCTTTCTTT. Amino acid sequence: CASSLSGLRTEAFF. The chain employs TRBV7-6 and TRBJ1-1, with D unclear. The CDR3 length is 14 residues. CDR1 and CDR2 from the germline V gene are SGHVS and FNYEAQ. V was clipped by 2 bases and J by 5 bases, with 12 bases between them.